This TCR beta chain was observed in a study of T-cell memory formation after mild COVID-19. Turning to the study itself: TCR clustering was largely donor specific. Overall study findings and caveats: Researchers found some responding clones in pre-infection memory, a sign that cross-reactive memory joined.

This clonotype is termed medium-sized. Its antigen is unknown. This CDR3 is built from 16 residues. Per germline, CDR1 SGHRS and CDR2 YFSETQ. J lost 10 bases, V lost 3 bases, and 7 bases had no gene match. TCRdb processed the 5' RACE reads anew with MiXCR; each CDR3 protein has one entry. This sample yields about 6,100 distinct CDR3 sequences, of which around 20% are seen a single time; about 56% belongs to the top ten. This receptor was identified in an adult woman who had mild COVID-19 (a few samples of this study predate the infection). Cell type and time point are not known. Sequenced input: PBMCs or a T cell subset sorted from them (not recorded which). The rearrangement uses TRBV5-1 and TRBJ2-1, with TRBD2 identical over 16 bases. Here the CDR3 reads CASSSGTSGRDWEQFF. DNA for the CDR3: TGCGCCAGCAGCTCAGGGACTAGCGGGAGGGATTGGGAGCAGTTCTTC.